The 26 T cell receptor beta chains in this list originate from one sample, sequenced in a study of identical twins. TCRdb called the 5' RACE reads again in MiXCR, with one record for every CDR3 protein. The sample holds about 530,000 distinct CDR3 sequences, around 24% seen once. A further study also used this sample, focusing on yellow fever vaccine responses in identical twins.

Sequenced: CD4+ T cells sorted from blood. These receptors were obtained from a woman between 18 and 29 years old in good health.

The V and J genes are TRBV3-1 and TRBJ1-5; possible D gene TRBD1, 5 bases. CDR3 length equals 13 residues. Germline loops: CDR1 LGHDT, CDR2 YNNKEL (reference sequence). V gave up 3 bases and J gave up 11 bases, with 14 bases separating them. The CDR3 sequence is CASSQSRRGAQHF. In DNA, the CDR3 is TGTGCCAGCAGCCAGTCCCGGAGGGGAGCCCAGCATTTT.

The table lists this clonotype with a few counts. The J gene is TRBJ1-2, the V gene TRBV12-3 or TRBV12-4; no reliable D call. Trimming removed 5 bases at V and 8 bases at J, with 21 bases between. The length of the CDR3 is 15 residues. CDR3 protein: CASSDPGTVLWGYTF. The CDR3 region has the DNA TGTGCCAGCAGTGACCCTGGTACCGTCCTCTGGGGCTACACCTTC.

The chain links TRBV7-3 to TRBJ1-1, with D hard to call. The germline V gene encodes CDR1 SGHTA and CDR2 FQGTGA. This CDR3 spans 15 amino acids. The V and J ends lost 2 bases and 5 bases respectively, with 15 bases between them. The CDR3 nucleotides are TGTGCCAGCAGCTTATGGGCAGCCGAGGTAACTGAAGCTTTCTTT. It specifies CASSLWAAEVTEAFF. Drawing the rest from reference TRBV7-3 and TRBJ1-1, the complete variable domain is GAGVSQTPSNKVTEKGKYVELRCDPISGHTALYWYRQSLGQGPEFLIYFQGTGAADDSGLPNDRFFAVRPEGSVSTLKIQRTERGDSAVYLCASSLWAAEVTEAFFGQGTRLTVV.

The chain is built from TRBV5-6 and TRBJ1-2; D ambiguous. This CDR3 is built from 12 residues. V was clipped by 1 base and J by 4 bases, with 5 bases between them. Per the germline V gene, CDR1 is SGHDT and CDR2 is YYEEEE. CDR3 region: CASSLLGYGYTF. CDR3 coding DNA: TGTGCCAGCAGCTTGCTTGGCTATGGCTACACCTTC.

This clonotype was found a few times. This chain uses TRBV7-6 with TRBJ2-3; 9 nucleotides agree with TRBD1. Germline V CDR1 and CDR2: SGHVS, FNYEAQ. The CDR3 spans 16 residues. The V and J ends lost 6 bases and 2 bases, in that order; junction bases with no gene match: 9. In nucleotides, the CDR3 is TGTGCCAGCAGTCCCACAGGGGGCTCCTCCACAGATACGCAGTATTTT. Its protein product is CASSPTGGSSTDTQYF. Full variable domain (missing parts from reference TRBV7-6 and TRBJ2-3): GAGVSQSPRYKVTKRGQDVALRCDPISGHVSLYWYRQALGQGPEFLTYFNYEAQQDKSGLPNDRFSAERPEGSISTLTIQRTEQRDSAMYRCASSPTGGSSTDTQYFGPGTRLTVL.

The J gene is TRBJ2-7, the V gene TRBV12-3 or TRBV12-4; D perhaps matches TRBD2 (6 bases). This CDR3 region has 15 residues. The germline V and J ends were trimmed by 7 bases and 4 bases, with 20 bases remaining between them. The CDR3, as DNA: TGTGCCAGCACCGACGGGGGTGGGGGTTTGTACGAGCAGTACTTC. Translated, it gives CASTDGGGGLYEQYF.

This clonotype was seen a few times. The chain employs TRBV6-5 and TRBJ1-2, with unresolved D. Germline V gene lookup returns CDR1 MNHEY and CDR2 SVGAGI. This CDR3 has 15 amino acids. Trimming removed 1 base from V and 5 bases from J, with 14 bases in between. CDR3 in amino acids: CASSYLAGREYGYTF. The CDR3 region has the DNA TGTGCCAGCAGTTACTTGGCAGGCCGAGAATATGGCTACACCTTC.

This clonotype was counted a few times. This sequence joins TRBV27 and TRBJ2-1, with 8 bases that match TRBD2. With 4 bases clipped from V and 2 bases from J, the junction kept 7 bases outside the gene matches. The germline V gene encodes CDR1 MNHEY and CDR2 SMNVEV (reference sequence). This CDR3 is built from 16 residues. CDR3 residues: CASSSLAGPTYNEQFF. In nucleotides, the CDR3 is TGTGCCAGCAGTTCATTAGCGGGACCTACCTACAATGAGCAGTTCTTC.

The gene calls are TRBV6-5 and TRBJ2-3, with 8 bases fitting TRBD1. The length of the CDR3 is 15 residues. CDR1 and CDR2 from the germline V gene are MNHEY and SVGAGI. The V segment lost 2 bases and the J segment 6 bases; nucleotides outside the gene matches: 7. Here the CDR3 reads CASSYVQGAGDTQYF. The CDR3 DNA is TGTGCCAGCAGTTACGTCCAGGGGGCAGGGGATACGCAGTATTTT.

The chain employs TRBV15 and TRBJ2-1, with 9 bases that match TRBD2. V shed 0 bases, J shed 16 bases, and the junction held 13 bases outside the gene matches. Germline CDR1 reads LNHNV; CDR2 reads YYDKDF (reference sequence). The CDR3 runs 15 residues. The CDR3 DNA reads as TGTGCCACCAGCAGAGATTTGGCTAGCGGGATCCTGGGCTTCTTC. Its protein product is CATSRDLASGILGFF.

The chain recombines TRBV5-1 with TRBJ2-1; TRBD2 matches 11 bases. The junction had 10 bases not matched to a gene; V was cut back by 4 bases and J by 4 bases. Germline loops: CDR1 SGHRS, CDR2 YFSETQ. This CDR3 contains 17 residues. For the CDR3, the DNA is TGCGCCAGCAGCCCGCCCACTAGCGGGAGTTGGTACAATGAGCAGTTCTTC. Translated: CASSPPTSGSWYNEQFF.

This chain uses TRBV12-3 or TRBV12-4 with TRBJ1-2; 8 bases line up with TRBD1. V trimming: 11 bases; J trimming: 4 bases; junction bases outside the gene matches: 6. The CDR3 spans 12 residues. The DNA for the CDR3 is TGTGCCGTGCAGGGGGCCGGCTATGGCTACACCTTC. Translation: CAVQGAGYGYTF.

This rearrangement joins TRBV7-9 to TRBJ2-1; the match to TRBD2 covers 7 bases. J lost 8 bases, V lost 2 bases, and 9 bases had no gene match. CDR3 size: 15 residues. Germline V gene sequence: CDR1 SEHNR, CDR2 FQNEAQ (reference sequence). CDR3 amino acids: CASSLTQREGDEQFF. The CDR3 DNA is TGTGCCAGCAGCTTAACACAGAGGGAGGGAGATGAGCAGTTCTTC.

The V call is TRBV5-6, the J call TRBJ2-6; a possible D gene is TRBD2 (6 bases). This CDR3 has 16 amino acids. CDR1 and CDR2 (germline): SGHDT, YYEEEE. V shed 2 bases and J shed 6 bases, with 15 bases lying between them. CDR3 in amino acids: CASSFNPIAVANVLTF. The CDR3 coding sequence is TGTGCCAGCAGCTTCAATCCCATAGCGGTGGCCAACGTCCTGACTTTC.

CDR3: CASSLAVGRGNTEAFF. The CDR3 nucleotides read TGTGCCAGCAGCTTAGCGGTCGGCAGGGGCAACACTGAAGCTTTCTTT. The genes are TRBV7-9 and TRBJ1-1, with D perhaps TRBD1 (6 bases). This CDR3 is built from 16 residues. Trimming pared 0 bases from V and 2 bases from J, leaving 13 bases between. The germline gives CDR1 SEHNR, CDR2 FQNEAQ (reference sequence).

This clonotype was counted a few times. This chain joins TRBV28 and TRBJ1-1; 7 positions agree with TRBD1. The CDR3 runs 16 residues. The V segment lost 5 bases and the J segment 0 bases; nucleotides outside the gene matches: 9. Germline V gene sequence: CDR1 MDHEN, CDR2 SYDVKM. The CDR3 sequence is CASSPWDSPMNTEAFF. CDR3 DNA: TGTGCCAGCAGTCCCTGGGACAGCCCAATGAACACTGAAGCTTTCTTT.

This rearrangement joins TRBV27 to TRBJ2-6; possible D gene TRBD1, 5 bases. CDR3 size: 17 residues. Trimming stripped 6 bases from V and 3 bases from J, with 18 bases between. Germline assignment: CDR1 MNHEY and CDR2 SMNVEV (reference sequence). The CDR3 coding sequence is TGTGCCAGCAGCCTAGGTCCACTTAGGGGTGGGGCCAACGTCCTGACTTTC. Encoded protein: CASSLGPLRGGANVLTF.

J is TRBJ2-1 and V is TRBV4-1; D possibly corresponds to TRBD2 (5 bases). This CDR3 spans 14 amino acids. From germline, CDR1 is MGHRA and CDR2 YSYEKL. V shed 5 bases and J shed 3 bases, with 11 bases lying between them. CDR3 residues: CASSKGRDYNEQFF. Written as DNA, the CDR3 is TGCGCCAGCAGCAAAGGACGGGACTACAATGAGCAGTTCTTC.

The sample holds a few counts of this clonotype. CDR3 residues: CASSHGDRGRSTDTQYF. The CDR3 DNA reads TGTGCCAGCAGCCACGGAGACAGGGGAAGAAGCACAGATACGCAGTATTTT. The V call is TRBV4-2, the J call TRBJ2-3, with 8 bases identical to TRBD1. J gave up 0 bases and V 3 bases, and 8 bases lay outside the gene matches. Germline CDR1 LGHNA, CDR2 YNFKEQ. The CDR3 contains 17 residues.

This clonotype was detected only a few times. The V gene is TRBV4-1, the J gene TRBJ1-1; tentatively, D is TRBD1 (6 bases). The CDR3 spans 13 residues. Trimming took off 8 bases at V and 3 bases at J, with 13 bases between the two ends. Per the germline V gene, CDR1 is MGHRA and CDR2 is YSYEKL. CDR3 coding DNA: TGCGCCAGCCGCTTTAAGGGGGACACTGAAGCTTTCTTT. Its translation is CASRFKGDTEAFF.

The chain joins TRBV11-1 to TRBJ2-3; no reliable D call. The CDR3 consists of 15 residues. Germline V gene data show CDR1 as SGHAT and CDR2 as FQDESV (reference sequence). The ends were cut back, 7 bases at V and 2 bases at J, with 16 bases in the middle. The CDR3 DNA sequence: TGTGCCAGCAAATTGGGAAGAACAAACACAGATACGCAGTATTTT. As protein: CASKLGRTNTDTQYF. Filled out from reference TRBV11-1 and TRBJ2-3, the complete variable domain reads EAEVAQSPRYKITEKSQAVAFWCDPISGHATLYWYRQILGQGPELLVQFQDESVVDDSQLPKDRFSAERLKGVDSTLKIQPAELGDSAMYLCASKLGRTNTDTQYFGPGTRLTVL.

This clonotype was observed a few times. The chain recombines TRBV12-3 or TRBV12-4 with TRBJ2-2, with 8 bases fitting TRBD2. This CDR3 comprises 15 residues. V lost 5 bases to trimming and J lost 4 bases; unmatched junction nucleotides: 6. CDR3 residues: CASSRGGVATGELFF. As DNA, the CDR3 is TGTGCCAGCAGTCGGGGGGGGGTCGCCACCGGGGAGCTGTTTTTT.

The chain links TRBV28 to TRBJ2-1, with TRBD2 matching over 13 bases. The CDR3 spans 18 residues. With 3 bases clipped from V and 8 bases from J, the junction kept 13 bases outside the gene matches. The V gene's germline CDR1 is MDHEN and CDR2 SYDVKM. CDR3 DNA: TGTGCCAGCAGTTTGGTACGACTAGCGGGAGGTCGTTTGGATGAGCAGTTCTTC. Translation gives CASSLVRLAGGRLDEQFF.

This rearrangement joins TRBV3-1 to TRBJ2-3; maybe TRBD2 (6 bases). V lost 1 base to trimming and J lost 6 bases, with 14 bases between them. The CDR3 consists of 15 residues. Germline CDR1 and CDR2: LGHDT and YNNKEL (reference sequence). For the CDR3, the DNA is TGTGCCAGCAGCCAAGGTCGGGGAGGTGAGGATACGCAGTATTTT. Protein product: CASSQGRGGEDTQYF.

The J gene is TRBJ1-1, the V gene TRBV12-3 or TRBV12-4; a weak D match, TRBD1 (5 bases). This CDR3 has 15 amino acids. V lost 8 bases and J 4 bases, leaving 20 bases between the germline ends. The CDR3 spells CASLPRGKGFTEAFF. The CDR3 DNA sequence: TGTGCCAGCCTTCCACGGGGCAAGGGTTTCACTGAAGCTTTCTTT.

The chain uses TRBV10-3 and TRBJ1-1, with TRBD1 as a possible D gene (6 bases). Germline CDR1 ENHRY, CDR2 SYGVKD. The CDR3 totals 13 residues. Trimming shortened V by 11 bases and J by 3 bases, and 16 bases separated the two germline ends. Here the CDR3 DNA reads TGTGCCGTCCAGGGGTTACGGGACACTGAAGCTTTCTTT. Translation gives CAVQGLRDTEAFF.